This T cell receptor (beta chain) is drawn from a study of graft-versus-host responses after intestinal transplantation. TCRdb's copy holds only in-frame clones and misses some; the assay was immunoSEQ multiplex PCR. Of about 120,000 clones listed, approximately 90% are singletons. This CDR3 region has 13 residues. Germline loops: CDR1 SEHNR, CDR2 FQNEAQ (reference sequence). Between the trimmed V and J ends, which lost 1 base and 4 bases, there was a span of 8 bases. With respect to this clone: Its specificity is not known.

This sequence joins TRBV7-9 and TRBJ2-7, with D possibly matching TRBD1 (6 bases). Sequenced here: unstimulated CD4+ T cells sorted from spleen or lymph node cells, sampled before transplant. The sequence derives from a human donor who was the organ donor for an intestinal transplant. The CDR3 DNA sequence: TGTGCCAGCAGCTTAGGGGGACAATACGAGCAGTACTTC. This translates into CASSLGGQYEQYF.